The rows below give T cell receptor beta chains drawn from one sample of a study of long-term antiretroviral therapy in people with HIV. Profiled with immunoSEQ multiplex PCR; TCRdb holds only in-frame clones, not every one. The sample consists of 25,000 to 35,000 clones, 90% to 95% of them appearing once. The material was unsorted PBMCs, obtained more than 6 years after starting antiretroviral therapy. These TCRs come from a man aged 30 to 45 with HIV. CDR3s leave out the opening cysteine and the closing phenylalanine or tryptophan.

>TRBV2
ASSPRRDNEKLF
>TRBV2
ASSELPFSYEQY
>TRBV10-3
AIRTTGGAYNEQF
>TRBV10-3
AISESPGANVLT
>TRBV5-4
ASSPQGAADTQY
>TRBV28
ASSGPGGSSYEQY
>TRBV19
ASSIDPGGYEQY
>TRBV7-3
ASSLGPPSGRYNEQF
>TRBV6-1
ASSVPTSVGTGELF
>TRBV7-3
ASSSWTIAKNIQY
>TRBV28
ASSFWGTDGTEAF
>TRBV19
ASSEWANNQPQH
>TRBV4-1
ASSQDRFEQY
>TRBV9
ASSATGGYEKLF
>TRBV30
AWSAVAGTDTQY
>TRBV25-1
ASRGQGADTQY
>TRBV6-1
ASSEALLGTLDLRRSPLH
>TRBV6-5
ASKQGVEQPQH
>TRBV15
ATSRVNRETQY
>TRBV7-2
ASSLPGVNEQF
>TRBV7-3
ASSLTVNTEAF
>TRBV6-5
ASSRHMTGNTIY
>TRBV15
ATSRDMGVTNEKLF
>TRBV4-1
ASSHTTGSEGYT
>TRBV15
ATSRSAGGPSTDTQY
>TRBV10-3
AISDGSGANVLT
>TRBV7-6
ASRGGTLGEQY
>TRBV4-3
ASSQVENTGELF
>TRBV30
AWSVRTGFMSNIQY
>TRBV14
ASSQAQETQY
>TRBV19
ASSNRQIPADTQY
>TRBV19
ASSTGTAFGAF
>TRBV27
ASGLGDSYNSPLH
>TRBV19
ASSVIGSVYGYT
>TRBV2
ASSQGLGQGNTIY
>TRBV19
ASSPGQQITYEQY
>TRBV4-3
ASSQEAGAVTEAF
>TRBV7-9
ASSQGATSWTEAF
>TRBV7-3
ASSLGVATGELF
>TRBV7-6
ASSFQPGHNIQY